Presented here are 13 T cell receptor beta chains from one specimen sequenced in a study of T cells after yellow fever vaccination (dated 2019 in TCRdb). The library was obtained by 5' RACE. The sequencer was an Illumina HiSeq 2500. TCRdb trimmed public reads at Q25 via fastp, called clones via MiXCR and kept in-frame beta chains. Each CDR3 protein appears once, grouped with its most common genes and DNA. The sample yields hundreds of thousands of distinct CDR3 sequences; approximately 5.7% were counted once. The ten largest clones capture around 16% of the sample. What the treatment or condition label conveys for this sample: live attenuated yellow fever vaccine strain. This specimen consisted of PBMCs, obtained 5 days after the yellow fever booster vaccination. The receptors come from a man aged 30-40 years who received the YFV17D yellow fever vaccine.

This clonotype was found many times. The chain combines TRBV4-2 with TRBJ2-3; D is possibly TRBD1 or TRBD2 (6 bases each). Trimming shortened V by 4 bases and J by 2 bases, and 13 bases separated the two germline ends. The CDR3 is 15 amino acids. Germline CDR1 and CDR2: LGHNA and YNFKEQ. DNA of the CDR3: TGTGCCAGCAGCCCAGCGAGGGGGGACACAGATACGCAGTATTTT. This gives the protein CASSPARGDTDTQYF.

This clonotype was detected a few times. The rearrangement links TRBV7-2 to TRBJ2-5, with D possibly being TRBD1 (6 bases). Germline CDR1 and CDR2: SGHTA and FQGNSA. Trimming left V 7 bases short and J 5 bases short, with 20 bases between. The CDR3 consists of 15 residues. CDR3 in amino acids: CASTHSERGWETQYF. The CDR3 region has the DNA TGTGCCAGCACCCATTCCGAGAGGGGGTGGGAGACCCAGTACTTC.

This chain links TRBV7-2 with TRBJ2-7, with D unresolved. The CDR3 length is 14 residues. With 1 base removed from V and 2 bases from J, the gap between germline ends came to 9 bases. CDR1 and CDR2 from the germline V gene are SGHTA and FQGNSA. CDR3 amino acids: CASSLVPGPYEQYF. The CDR3 DNA follows: TGTGCCAGCAGCTTAGTTCCCGGTCCCTACGAGCAGTACTTC.

This clonotype appeared a few times. The chain carries TRBV6-1 and TRBJ1-6; D unclear. Germline V lookup: CDR1 MNHNS, CDR2 SASEGT. The CDR3 extends over 13 amino acids. The V gene lost 6 bases and the J gene lost 6 bases, with 9 bases spanning the gap. The CDR3 coding sequence is TGTGCCAGCAGGAACACAGTTAATTCACCCCTCCACTTT. It encodes CASRNTVNSPLHF.

This clonotype was observed a handful of times. The rearrangement joins TRBV7-2 to TRBJ2-2; D might be TRBD1 or TRBD2, each matching 5 bases. Germline CDR1 SGHTA, CDR2 FQGNSA. CDR3 length: 14 amino acids. The V end was cut by 6 bases, the J end by 3 bases, with 11 bases between. CDR3 in DNA: TGTGCCAGCAGAGGGACCGCTTACACCGGGGAGCTGTTTTTT. Translating it yields CASRGTAYTGELFF. The full variable domain, completed using reference TRBV7-2 and TRBJ2-2, is GAGVSQSPSNKVTEKGKDVELRCDPISGHTALYWYRQSLGQGLEFLIYFQGNSAPDKSGLPSDRFSAERTGGSVSTLTIQRTQQEDSAVYLCASRGTAYTGELFFGEGSRLTVL.

This clonotype was detected a few times. J is TRBJ2-1 and V is TRBV19, with TRBD2 identical over 8 bases. V trimming: 3 bases; J trimming: 10 bases; junction bases outside the gene matches: 8. CDR3 length: 14 amino acids. Germline V gene lookup returns CDR1 LNHDA and CDR2 SQIVND (reference sequence). CDR3 in DNA: TGTGCCAGTAGTATTTCGGGGGGGATCAGGGAGCAGTTCTTC. It translates to CASSISGGIREQFF.

This clonotype has a count of ten or more. Germline is not matched at one junction end, which may reflect a read error. V is TRBV5-1 and J is TRBJ2-5; D is possibly TRBD1 or TRBD2 (5 bases each). This CDR3 is built from 15 residues. CDR1 and CDR2 from the germline V gene are SGHRS and YFSETQ. CDR3 loop: CASSVPGRLQEAQYF. For the CDR3, the DNA is TGCGCCAGCAGCGTCCCGGGACGGTTGCAAGAGGCCCAGTACTTC. The variable domain in full, with the rest retrieved from reference TRBV5-1 and TRBJ2-5, is KAGVTQTPRYLIKTRGQQVTLSCSPISGHRSVSWYQQTPGQGLQFLFEYFSETQRNKGNFPGRFSGRQFSNSRSEMNVSTLELGDSALYLCASSVPGRLQEAQYFGPGTRLLVL.

At least ten counts were recorded for this clonotype. The rearrangement joins TRBV29-1 to TRBJ1-1; 7 bases match TRBD1. V shed 6 bases, J shed 7 bases, and the junction held 5 bases outside the gene matches. CDR3 length: 11 amino acids. Germline V CDR1 and CDR2: SQVTM, ANQGSEA. The CDR3 is CSVGRDSEAFF. The CDR3 DNA follows: TGCAGCGTCGGGAGGGACAGTGAAGCTTTCTTT.

This clonotype has a count of ten or more. The chain has TRBV4-2 and TRBJ2-7; possibly TRBD2 for D (5 bases). Trimming left V 1 base short and J 4 bases short, with 11 bases between. The CDR3 loop spans 14 amino acids. Germline V gene sequence: CDR1 LGHNA, CDR2 YNFKEQ. DNA for the CDR3: TGTGCCAGCAGCCAAGGACGGAGCGGATACGAGCAGTACTTC. It is translated as CASSQGRSGYEQYF.

The rearrangement joins TRBV6-5 to TRBJ1-2; no reliable D call. CDR3 size: 13 residues. Germline CDR1 MNHEY, CDR2 SVGAGI. V was clipped by 0 bases and J by 7 bases, with 9 bases between them. CDR3 region: CASSYSRDAGYTF. For the CDR3, the DNA is TGTGCCAGCAGTTACTCGAGAGATGCTGGCTACACCTTC.

This clonotype occurred a few times. The chain uses TRBV5-1 and TRBJ2-7; possible D gene TRBD2, 5 bases. Germline loops: CDR1 SGHRS, CDR2 YFSETQ. Trimming cost V 1 base and J 6 bases, with 14 bases left between them. CDR3 length equals 14 residues. The DNA for the CDR3 is TGCGCCAGCAGCTTGCTTAGCGCTGGGGTCGAGCAGTACTTC. It codes for CASSLLSAGVEQYF.

The table lists this clonotype with many counts. The rearrangement joins TRBV20-1 to TRBJ2-3, with a weak D call TRBD2 (5 bases). The V end was cut by 3 bases, the J end by 5 bases, with 12 bases between. The germline gives CDR1 DFQATT, CDR2 SNEGSKA (reference sequence). CDR3 length: 13 amino acids. The CDR3 sequence: CSARGSSLDTQYF. CDR3 nucleotides: TGCAGTGCTAGGGGGAGCAGCTTAGATACGCAGTATTTT.

On this clonotype: With a much larger clone just one base away, this may be a read error. The gene calls are TRBV3-1 and TRBJ2-1; D ambiguous. The CDR3 sequence is 15 residues long. V dropped 4 bases and J dropped 8 bases, with 18 bases sitting between them. Germline V gives CDR1 LGHDT, CDR2 YNNKEL (reference sequence). In DNA, the CDR3 is TGTGCCAGCAGCCCCCAGCGTATACGTTCCTATGAGCAGTTCTTC. Its protein product is CASSPQRIRSYEQFF.